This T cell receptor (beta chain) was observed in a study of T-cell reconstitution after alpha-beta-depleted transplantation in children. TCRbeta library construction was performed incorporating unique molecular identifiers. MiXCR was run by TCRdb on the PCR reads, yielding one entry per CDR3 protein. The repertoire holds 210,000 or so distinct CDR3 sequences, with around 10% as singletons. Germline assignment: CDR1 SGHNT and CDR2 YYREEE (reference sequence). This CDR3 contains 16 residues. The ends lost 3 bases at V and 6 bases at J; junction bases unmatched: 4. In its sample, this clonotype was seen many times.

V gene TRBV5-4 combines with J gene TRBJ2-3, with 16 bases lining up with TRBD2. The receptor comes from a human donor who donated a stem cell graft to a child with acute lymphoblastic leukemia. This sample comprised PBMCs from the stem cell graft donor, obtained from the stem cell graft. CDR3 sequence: CASSSGLAGGRDTQYF. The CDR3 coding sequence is TGTGCCAGCAGCTCGGGACTAGCGGGGGGGCGTGATACGCAGTATTTT.